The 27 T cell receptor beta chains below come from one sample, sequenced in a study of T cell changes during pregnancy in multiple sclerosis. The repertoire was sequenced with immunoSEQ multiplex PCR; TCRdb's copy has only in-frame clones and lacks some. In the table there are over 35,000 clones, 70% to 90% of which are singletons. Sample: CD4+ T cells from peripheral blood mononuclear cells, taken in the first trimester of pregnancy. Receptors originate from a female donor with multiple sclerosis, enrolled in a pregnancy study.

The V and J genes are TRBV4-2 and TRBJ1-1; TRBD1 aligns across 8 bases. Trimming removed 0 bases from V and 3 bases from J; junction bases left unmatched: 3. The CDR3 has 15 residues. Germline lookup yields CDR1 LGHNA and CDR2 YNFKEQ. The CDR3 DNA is TGTGCCAGCAGCCAAGAGACAGGGGCAGACACTGAAGCTTTCTTT. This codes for CASSQETGADTEAFF.

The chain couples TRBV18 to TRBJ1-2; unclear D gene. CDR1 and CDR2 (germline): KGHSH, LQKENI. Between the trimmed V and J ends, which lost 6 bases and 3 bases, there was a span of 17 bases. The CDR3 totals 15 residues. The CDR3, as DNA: TGTGCCAGCTCGCCCCCGGGGAGCACTTACTATGGCTACACCTTC. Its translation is CASSPPGSTYYGYTF.

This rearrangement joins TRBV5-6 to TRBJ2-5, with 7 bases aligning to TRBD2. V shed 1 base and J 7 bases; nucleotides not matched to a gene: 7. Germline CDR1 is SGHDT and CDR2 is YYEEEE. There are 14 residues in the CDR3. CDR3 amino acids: CASSLRRERGTQYF. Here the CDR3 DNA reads TGTGCCAGCAGCTTGCGGCGGGAGCGAGGGACCCAGTACTTC.

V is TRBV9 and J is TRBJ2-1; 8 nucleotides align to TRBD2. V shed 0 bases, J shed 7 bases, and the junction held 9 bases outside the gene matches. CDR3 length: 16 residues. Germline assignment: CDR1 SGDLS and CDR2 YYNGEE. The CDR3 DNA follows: TGTGCCAGCAGCGTAGGGTTAGCGGGGAGAGATAATGAGCAGTTCTTC. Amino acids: CASSVGLAGRDNEQFF.

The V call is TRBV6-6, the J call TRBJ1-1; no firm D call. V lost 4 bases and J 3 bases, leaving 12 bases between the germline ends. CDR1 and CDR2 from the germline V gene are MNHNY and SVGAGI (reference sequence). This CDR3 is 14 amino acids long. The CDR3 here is CASSSISGDTEAFF. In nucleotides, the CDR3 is TGTGCCAGCAGTTCTATTTCAGGTGACACTGAAGCTTTCTTT.

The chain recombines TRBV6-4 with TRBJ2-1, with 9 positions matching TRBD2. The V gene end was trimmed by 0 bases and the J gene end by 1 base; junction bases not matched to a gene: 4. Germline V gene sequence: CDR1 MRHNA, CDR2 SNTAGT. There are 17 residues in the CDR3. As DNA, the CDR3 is TGTGCCAGCAGTGACTCGGAACTAGCGGGTTCCTACAATGAGCAGTTCTTC. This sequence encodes CASSDSELAGSYNEQFF.

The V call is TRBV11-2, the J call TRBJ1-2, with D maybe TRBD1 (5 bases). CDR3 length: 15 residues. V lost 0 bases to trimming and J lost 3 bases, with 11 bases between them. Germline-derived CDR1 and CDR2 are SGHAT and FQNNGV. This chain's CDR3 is CASSLDDRSDYGYTF. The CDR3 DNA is TGTGCCAGCAGCTTAGACGACAGAAGCGACTATGGCTACACCTTC.

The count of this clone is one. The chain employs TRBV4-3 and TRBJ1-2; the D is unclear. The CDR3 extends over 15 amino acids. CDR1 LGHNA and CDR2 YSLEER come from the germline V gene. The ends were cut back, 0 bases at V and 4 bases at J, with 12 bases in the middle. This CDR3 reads CASSQDRNPLYGYTF. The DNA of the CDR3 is TGCGCCAGCAGCCAAGACAGAAATCCCCTCTATGGCTACACCTTC.

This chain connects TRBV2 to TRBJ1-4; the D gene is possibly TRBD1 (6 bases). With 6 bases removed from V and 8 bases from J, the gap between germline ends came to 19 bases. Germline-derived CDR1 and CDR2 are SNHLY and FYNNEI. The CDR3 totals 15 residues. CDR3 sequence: CASSLTGLRSEKLFF. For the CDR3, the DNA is TGTGCCAGCAGCTTAACAGGGTTACGATCCGAAAAACTGTTTTTT. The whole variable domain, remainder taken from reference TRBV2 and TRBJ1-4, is EPEVTQTPSHQVTQMGQEVILRCVPISNHLYFYWYRQILGQKVEFLVSFYNNEISEKSEIFDDQFSVERPDGSNFTLKIRSTKLEDSAMYFCASSLTGLRSEKLFFGSGTQLSVL.

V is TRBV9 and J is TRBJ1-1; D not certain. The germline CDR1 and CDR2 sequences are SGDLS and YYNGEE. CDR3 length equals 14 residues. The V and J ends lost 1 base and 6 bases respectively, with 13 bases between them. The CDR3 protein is CASSVIEGSSEAFF. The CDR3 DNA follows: TGTGCCAGCAGCGTAATCGAGGGATCGTCTGAAGCTTTCTTT. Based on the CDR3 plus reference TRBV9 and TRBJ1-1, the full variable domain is DSGVTQTPKHLITATGQRVTLRCSPRSGDLSVYWYQQSLDQGLQFLIQYYNGEERAKGNILERFSAQQFPDLHSELNLSSLELGDSALYFCASSVIEGSSEAFFGQGTRLTVV.

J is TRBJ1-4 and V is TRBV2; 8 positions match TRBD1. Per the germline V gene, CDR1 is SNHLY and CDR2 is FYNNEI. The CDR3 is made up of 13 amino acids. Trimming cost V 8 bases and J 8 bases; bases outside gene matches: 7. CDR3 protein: CASYGQGKEKLFF. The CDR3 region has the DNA TGTGCCAGCTATGGACAGGGTAAAGAAAAACTGTTTTTT.

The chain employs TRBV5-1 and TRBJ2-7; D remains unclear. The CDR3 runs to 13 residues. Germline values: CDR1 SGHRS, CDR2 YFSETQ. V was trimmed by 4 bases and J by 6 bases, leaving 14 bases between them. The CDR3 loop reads CASSPDDYSEQYF. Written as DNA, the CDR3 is TGCGCCAGCAGCCCAGACGATTACAGCGAGCAGTACTTC.

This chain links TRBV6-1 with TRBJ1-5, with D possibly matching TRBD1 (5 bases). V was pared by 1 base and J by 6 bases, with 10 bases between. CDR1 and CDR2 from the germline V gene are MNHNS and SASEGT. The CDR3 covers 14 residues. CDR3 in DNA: TGTGCCAGCAGTGAAGTGGGGCCGGGTCAGCCCCAGCATTTT. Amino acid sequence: CASSEVGPGQPQHF.

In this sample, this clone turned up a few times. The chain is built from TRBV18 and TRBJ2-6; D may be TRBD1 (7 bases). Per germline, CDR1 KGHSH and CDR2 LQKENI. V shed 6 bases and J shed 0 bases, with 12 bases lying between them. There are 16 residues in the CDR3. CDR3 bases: TGTGCCAGCTCCCCCCAGGGGGGCTCTGGGGCCAACGTCCTGACTTTC. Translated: CASSPQGGSGANVLTF.

The CDR3 DNA is TGTGCCAGCAGTTTAAGGGTCGTAAGGGGACAGGGGAGAACTGAAGCTTTCTTT. Translated: CASSLRVVRGQGRTEAFF. The chain has TRBV27 and TRBJ1-1; TRBD1 matches at 10 bases. CDR1 and CDR2 from the germline V gene are MNHEY and SMNVEV (reference sequence). The CDR3 contains 18 residues. V trimming: 2 bases; J trimming: 5 bases; junction bases outside the gene matches: 14.

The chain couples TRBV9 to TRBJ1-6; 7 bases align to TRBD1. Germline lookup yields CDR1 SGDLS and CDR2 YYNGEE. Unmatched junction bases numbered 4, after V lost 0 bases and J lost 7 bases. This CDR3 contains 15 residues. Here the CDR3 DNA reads TGTGCCAGCAGCGTAGAGGGGACAGCCAATTCACCCCTCCACTTT. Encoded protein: CASSVEGTANSPLHF. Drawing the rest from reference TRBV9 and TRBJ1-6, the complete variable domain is DSGVTQTPKHLITATGQRVTLRCSPRSGDLSVYWYQQSLDQGLQFLIQYYNGEERAKGNILERFSAQQFPDLHSELNLSSLELGDSALYFCASSVEGTANSPLHFGNGTRLTVT.

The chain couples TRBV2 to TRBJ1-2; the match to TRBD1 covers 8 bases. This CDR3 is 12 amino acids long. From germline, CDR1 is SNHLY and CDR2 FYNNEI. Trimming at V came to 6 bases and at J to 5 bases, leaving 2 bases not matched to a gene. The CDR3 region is CASRWDRYGYTF. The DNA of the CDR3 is TGTGCCAGCAGATGGGACAGGTATGGCTACACCTTC.

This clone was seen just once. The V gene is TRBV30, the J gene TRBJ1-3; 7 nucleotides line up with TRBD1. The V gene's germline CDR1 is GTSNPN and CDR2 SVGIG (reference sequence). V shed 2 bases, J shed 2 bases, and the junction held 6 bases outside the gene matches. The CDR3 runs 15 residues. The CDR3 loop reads CAWSSQGKPGNTIYF. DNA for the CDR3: TGTGCCTGGAGTTCACAGGGGAAACCTGGAAACACCATATATTTT.

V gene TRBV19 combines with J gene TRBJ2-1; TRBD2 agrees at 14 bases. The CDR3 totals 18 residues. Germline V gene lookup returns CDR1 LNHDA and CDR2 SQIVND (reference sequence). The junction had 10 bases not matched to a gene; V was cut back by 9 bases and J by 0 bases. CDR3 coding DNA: TGTGCCAGCGGTCCCGGACTAGCGGGAGGAAGCTCCTACAATGAGCAGTTCTTC. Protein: CASGPGLAGGSSYNEQFF.

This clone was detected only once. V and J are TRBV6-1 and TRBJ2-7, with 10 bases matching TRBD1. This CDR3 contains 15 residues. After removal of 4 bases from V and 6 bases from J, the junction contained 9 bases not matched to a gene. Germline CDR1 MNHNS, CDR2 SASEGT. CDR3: CASSASGQGMGEQYF. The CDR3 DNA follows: TGTGCCAGCAGTGCCTCGGGACAGGGGATGGGCGAGCAGTACTTC.

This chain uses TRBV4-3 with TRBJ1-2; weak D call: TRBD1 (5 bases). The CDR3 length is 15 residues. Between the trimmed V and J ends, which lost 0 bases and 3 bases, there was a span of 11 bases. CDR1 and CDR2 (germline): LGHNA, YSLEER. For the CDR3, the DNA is TGCGCCAGCAGCCAAGATGCCAGGGCAGACTATGGCTACACCTTC. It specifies CASSQDARADYGYTF.

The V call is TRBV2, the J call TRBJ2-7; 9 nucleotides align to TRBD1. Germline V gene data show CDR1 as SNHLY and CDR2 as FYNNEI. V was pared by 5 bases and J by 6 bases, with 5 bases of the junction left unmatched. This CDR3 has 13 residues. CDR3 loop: CASSSQGAGEQYF. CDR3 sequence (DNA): TGTGCCAGCAGTTCACAGGGGGCGGGCGAGCAGTACTTC.

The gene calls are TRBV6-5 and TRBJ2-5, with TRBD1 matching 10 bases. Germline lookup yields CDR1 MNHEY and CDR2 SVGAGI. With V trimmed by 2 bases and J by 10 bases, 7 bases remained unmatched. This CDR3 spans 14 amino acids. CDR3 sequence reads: CASSYGARDRGQYF. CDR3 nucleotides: TGTGCCAGCAGTTACGGGGCGAGGGACAGGGGCCAGTACTTC.

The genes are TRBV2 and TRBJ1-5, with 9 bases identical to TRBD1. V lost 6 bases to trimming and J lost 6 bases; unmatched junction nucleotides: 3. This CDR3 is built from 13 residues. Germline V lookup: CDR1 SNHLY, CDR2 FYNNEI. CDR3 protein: CASRGTGLQPQHF. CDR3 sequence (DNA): TGTGCCAGCAGAGGGACAGGGCTTCAGCCCCAGCATTTT. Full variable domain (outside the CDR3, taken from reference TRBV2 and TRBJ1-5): EPEVTQTPSHQVTQMGQEVILRCVPISNHLYFYWYRQILGQKVEFLVSFYNNEISEKSEIFDDQFSVERPDGSNFTLKIRSTKLEDSAMYFCASRGTGLQPQHFGDGTRLSIL.

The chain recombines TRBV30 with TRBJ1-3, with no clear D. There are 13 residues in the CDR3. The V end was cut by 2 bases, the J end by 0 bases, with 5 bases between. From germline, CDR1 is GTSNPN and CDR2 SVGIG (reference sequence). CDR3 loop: CAWSYSSGNTIYF. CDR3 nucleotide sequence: TGTGCCTGGAGTTACAGCTCTGGAAACACCATATATTTT.

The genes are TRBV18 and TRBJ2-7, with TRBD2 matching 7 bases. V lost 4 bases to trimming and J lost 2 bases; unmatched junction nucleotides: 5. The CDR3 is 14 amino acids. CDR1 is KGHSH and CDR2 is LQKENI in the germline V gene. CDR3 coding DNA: TGTGCCAGCTCACTCGGGGGGACCCCCTACGAGCAGTACTTC. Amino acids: CASSLGGTPYEQYF.

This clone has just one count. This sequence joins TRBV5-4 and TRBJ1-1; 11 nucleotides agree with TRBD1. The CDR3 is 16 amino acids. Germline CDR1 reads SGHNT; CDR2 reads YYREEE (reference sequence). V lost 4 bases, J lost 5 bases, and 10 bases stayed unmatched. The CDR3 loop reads CASSRPGTGGLTEAFF. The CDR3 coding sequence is TGTGCCAGCAGCCGTCCCGGGACAGGGGGGTTAACTGAAGCTTTCTTT.